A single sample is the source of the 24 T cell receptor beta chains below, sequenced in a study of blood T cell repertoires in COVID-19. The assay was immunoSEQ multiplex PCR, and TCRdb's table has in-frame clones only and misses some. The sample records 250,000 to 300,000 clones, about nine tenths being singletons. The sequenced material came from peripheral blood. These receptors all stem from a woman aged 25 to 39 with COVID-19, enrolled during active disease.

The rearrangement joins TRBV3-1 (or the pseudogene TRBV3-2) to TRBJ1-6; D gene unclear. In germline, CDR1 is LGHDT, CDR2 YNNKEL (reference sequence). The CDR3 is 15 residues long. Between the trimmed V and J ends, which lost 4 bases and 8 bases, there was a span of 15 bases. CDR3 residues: CASSPQGGGDSPLHF. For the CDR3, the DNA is TGTGCCAGCAGCCCACAAGGAGGAGGAGATTCACCCCTCCACTTT.

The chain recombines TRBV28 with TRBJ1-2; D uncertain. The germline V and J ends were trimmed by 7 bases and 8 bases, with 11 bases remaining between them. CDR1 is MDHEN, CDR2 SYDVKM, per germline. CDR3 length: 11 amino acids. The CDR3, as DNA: TGTGCCAGCATCGGAGGAAGGGGCTACACCTTC. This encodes CASIGGRGYTF.

The CDR3 coding sequence is TGTGCCAGCAGCCCTGATAGTGATCAGCCCCAGCATTTT. Translated, it gives CASSPDSDQPQHF. The chain employs TRBV3-1 (or the pseudogene TRBV3-2) and TRBJ1-5; unclear D gene. V was trimmed by 4 bases and J by 5 bases, leaving 9 bases between them. The CDR3 has 13 amino acids. The germline CDR1 and CDR2 sequences are LGHDT and YNNKEL (reference sequence).

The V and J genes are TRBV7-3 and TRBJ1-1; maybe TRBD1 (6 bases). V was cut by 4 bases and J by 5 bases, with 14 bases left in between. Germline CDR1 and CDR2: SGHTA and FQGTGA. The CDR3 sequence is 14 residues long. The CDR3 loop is CASSSQQGRTEAFF. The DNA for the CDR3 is TGTGCCAGCAGCTCGCAACAGGGTCGAACTGAAGCTTTCTTT.

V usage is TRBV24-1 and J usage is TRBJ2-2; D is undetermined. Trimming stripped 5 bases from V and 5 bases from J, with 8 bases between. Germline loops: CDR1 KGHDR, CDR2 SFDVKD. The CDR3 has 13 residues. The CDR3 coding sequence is TGTGCCACCAGTGGGCCCGGGACCGGGGAGCTGTTTTTT. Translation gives CATSGPGTGELFF.

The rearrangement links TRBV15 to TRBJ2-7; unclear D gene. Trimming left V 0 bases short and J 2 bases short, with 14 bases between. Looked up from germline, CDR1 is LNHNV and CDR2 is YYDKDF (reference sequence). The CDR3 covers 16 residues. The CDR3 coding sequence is TGTGCCACCAGCAGAGATATTGGCGCAGGAACCTACGAGCAGTACTTC. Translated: CATSRDIGAGTYEQYF. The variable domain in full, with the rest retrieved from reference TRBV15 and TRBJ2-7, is DAMVIQNPRYQVTQFGKPVTLSCSQTLNHNVMYWYQQKSSQAPKLLFHYYDKDFNNEADTPDNFQSRRPNTSFCFLDIRSPGLGDTAMYLCATSRDIGAGTYEQYFGPGTRLTVT.

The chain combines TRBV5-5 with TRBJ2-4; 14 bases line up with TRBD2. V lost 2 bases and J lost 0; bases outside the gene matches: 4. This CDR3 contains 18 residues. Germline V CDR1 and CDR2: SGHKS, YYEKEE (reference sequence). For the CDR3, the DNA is TGTGCCAGCAGCTTTGAGGGGACTAGCGGGGGAGCCAAAAACATTCAGTACTTC. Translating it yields CASSFEGTSGGAKNIQYF.

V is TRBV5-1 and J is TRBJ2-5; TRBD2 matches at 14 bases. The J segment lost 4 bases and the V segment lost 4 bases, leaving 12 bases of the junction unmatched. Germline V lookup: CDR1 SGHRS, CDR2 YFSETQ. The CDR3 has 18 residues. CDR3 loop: CASSTTGTSGSWGETQYF. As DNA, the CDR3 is TGCGCCAGCAGCACCACCGGGACTAGCGGGAGTTGGGGAGAGACCCAGTACTTC.

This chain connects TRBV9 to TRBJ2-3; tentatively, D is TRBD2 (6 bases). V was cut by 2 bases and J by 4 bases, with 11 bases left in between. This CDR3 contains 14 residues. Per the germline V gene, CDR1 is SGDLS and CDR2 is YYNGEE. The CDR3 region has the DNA TGTGCCAGCAGCGTGGTGGGAGGATCAGATACGCAGTATTTT. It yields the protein CASSVVGGSDTQYF.

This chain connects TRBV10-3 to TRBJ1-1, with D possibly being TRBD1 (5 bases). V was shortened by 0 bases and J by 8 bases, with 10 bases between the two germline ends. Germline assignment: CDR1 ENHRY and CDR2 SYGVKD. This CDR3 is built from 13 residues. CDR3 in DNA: TGTGCCATCAGTGAGTCGGGGCAGCCCGAAGCTTTCTTT. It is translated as CAISESGQPEAFF.

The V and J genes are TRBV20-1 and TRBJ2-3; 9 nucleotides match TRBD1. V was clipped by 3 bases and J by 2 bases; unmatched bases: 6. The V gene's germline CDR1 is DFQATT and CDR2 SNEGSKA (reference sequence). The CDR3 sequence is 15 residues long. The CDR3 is CSASDGDRDTDTQYF. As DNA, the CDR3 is TGCAGTGCTAGTGACGGGGACAGGGACACAGATACGCAGTATTTT.

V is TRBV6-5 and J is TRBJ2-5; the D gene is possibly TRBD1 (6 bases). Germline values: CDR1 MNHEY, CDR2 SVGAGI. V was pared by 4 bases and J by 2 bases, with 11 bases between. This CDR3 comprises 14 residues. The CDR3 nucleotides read TGTGCCAGCAGTTTCGGACAGAAACAAGAGACCCAGTACTTC. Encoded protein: CASSFGQKQETQYF.

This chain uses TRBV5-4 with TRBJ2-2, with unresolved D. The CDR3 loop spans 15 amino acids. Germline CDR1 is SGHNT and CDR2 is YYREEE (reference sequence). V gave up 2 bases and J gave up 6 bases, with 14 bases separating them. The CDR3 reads CASSLSSSIAGELFF. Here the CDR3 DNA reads TGTGCCAGCAGCTTAAGTTCCAGTATTGCCGGGGAGCTGTTTTTT.

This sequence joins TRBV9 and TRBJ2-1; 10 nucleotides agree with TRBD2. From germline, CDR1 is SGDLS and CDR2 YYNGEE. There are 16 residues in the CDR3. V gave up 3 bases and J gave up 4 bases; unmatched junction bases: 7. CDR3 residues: CASSALAGGTYNEQFF. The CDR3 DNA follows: TGTGCCAGCAGCGCCTTAGCGGGAGGCACATACAATGAGCAGTTCTTC.

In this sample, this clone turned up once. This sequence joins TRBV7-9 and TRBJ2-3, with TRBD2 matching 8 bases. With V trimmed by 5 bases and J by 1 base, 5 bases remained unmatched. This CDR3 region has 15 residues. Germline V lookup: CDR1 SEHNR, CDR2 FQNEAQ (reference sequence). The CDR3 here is CASSPGLGGTDTQYF. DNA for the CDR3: TGTGCCAGCAGCCCGGGACTAGGAGGCACAGATACGCAGTATTTT.

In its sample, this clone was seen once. CDR3 nucleotide sequence: TGTGCCAGCTCACCCGGGACAGGGGTCGCCGGCTACACCTTC. Protein: CASSPGTGVAGYTF. This chain joins TRBV18 and TRBJ1-2; 10 nucleotides align to TRBD1. The CDR3 covers 14 residues. Trimming cost V 3 bases and J 8 bases; bases outside gene matches: 6. The germline gives CDR1 KGHSH, CDR2 LQKENI.

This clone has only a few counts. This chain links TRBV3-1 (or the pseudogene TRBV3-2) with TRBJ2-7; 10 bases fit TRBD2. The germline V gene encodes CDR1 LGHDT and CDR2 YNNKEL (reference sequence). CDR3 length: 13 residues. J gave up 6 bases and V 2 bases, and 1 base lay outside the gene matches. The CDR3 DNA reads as TGTGCCAGCAGCCAACGACTAGCGGGCGAGCAGTACTTC. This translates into CASSQRLAGEQYF.

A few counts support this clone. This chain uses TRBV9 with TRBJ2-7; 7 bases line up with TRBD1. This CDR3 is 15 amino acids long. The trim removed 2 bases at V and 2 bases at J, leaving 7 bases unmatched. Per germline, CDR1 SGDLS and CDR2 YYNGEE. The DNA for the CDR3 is TGTGCCAGCAGCGTCGGGTCCGGACAGGCCTACGAGCAGTACTTC. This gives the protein CASSVGSGQAYEQYF.

CDR3 in amino acids: CASSLTSGTDTQYF. The CDR3 DNA is TGTGCCAGCAGCTTAACTAGCGGTACAGATACGCAGTATTTT. The gene calls are TRBV11-3 and TRBJ2-3, with 8 bases lining up with TRBD2. Germline V gene sequence: CDR1 SGHNT, CDR2 YENEEA. This CDR3 is built from 14 residues. J was trimmed by 3 bases and V by 2 bases; bases with no gene match: 1. Drawing the rest from reference TRBV11-3 and TRBJ2-3, the complete variable domain is EAGVVQSPRYKIIEKKQPVAFWCNPISGHNTLYWYLQNLGQGPELLIRYENEEAVDDSQLPKDRFSAERLKGVDSTLKIQPAELGDSAVYLCASSLTSGTDTQYFGPGTRLTVL.

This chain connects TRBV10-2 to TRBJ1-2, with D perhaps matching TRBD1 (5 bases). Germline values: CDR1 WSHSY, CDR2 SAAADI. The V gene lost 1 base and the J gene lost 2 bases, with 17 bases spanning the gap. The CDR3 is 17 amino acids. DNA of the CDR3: TGCGCCAGCAGTGAGTTCACCCCTGGCAGGGCGAACTATGGCTACACCTTC. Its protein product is CASSEFTPGRANYGYTF.

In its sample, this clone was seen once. Here the CDR3 DNA reads TGTGCCAGCAGTGCTAGACAGGGCTCGCGGGAGCAGTACTTC. Encoded protein: CASSARQGSREQYF. The chain links TRBV6-4 to TRBJ2-7; the match to TRBD1 covers 7 bases. This CDR3 spans 14 amino acids. Germline CDR1 MRHNA, CDR2 SNTAGT. After removal of 4 bases from V and 7 bases from J, the junction contained 10 bases not matched to a gene.

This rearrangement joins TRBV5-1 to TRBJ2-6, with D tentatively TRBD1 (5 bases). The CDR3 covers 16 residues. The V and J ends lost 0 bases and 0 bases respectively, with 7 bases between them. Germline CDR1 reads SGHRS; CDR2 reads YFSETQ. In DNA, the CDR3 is TGCGCCAGCAGCTTGGGTGGGGCCTCTGGGGCCAACGTCCTGACTTTC. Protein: CASSLGGASGANVLTF.

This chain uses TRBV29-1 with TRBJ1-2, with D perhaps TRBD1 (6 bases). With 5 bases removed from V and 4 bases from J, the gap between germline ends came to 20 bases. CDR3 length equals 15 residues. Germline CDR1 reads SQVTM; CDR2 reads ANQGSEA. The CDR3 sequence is CSVLEPGQMGYGYTF. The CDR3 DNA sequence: TGCAGCGTTCTCGAACCGGGACAAATGGGCTATGGCTACACCTTC.

The CDR3 nucleotides are TGTGCCAGCAGTTCGTACTACAATGAGCAGTTCTTC. Protein sequence: CASSSYYNEQFF. The chain carries TRBV12-3 or TRBV12-4 and TRBJ2-1; D gene ambiguous. Trimming removed 4 bases at V and 3 bases at J, with 4 bases between. CDR3 length: 12 residues.